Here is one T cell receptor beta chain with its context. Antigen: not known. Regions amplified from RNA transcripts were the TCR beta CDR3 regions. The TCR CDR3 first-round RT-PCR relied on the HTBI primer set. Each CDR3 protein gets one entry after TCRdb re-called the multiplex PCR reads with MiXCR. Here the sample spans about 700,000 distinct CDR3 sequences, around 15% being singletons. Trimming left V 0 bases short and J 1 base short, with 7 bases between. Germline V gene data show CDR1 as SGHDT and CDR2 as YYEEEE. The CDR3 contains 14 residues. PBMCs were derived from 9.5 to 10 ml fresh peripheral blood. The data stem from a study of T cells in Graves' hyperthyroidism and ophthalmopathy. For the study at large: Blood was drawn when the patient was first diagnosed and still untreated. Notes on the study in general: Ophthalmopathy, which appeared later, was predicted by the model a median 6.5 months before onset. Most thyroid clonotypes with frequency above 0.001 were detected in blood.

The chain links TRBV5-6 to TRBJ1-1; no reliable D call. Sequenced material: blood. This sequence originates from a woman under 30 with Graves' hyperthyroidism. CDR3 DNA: TGTGCCAGCAGCTTGGGACACCAGAACACTGAAGCTTTCTTT. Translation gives CASSLGHQNTEAFF.